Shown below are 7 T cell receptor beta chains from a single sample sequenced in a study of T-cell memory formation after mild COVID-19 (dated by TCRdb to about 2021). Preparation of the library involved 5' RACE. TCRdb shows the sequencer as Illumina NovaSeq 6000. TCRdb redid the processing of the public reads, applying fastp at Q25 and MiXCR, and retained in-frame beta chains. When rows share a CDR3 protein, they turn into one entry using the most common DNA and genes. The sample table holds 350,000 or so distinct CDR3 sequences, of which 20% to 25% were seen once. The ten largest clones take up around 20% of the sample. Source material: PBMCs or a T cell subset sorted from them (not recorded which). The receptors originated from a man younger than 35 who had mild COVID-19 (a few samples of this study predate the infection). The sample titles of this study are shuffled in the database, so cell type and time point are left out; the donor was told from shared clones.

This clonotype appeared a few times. This chain's CDR3 is CSARAGGRSEYF. The CDR3 coding sequence is TGCAGTGCTAGAGCGGGAGGAAGGTCTGAGTACTTC. The V call is TRBV20-1, the J call TRBJ2-7, with 7 bases aligning to TRBD2. This CDR3 is built from 12 residues. V shed 1 base, J shed 11 bases, and the junction held 8 bases outside the gene matches. Germline assignment: CDR1 DFQATT and CDR2 SNEGSKA (reference sequence).

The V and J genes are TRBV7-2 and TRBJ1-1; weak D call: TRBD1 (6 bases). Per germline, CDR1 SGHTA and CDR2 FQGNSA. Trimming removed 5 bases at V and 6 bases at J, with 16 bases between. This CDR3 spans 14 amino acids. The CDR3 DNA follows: TGTGCCAGCAGCCAGGCGGGGGGCAGCGCTGAAGCTTTCTTT. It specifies CASSQAGGSAEAFF.

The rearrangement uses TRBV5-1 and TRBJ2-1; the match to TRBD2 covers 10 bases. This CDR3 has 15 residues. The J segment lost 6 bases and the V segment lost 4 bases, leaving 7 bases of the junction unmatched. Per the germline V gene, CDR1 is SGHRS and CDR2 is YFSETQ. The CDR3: CASSKLAGDPNEQFF. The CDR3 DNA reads TGCGCCAGCAGCAAGCTAGCGGGGGACCCCAATGAGCAGTTCTTC.

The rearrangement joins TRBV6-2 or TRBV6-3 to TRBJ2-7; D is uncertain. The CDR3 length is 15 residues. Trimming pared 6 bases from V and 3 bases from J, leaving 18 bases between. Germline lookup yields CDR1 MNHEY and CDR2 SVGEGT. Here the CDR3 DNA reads TGTGCCAGCAGAAATATCAACTGGGCCGTCTACGAGCAGTACGTC. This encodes CASRNINWAVYEQYV.

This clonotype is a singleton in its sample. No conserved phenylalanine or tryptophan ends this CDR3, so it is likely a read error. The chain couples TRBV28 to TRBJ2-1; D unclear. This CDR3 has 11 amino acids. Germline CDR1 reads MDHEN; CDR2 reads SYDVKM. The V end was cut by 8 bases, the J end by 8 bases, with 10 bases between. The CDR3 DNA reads TGTGCCAGCGGGTTCCCACATGAGCAGTTCTTA. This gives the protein CASGFPHEQFL.

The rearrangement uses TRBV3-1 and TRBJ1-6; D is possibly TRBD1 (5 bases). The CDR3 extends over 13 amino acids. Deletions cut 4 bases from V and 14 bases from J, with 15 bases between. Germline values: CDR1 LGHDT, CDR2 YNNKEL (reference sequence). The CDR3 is CASSRDGGSTLHF. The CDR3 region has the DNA TGTGCCAGCAGCCGAGACGGGGGTTCGACCCTCCACTTT.

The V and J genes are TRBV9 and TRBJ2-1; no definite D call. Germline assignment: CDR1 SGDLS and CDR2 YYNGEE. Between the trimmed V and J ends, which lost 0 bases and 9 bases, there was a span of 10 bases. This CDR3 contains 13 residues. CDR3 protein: CASSVAQRTEQFF. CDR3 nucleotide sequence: TGTGCCAGCAGCGTAGCTCAACGGACTGAGCAGTTCTTC.